This T cell receptor (beta chain) was identified during a study of T cells in Graves' hyperthyroidism and ophthalmopathy. RNA transcripts yielded amplified TCR beta CDR3 regions. A set of HTBI primers served as the primers for a first-round RT-PCR of the TCR CDR3. One entry per CDR3 protein, called by TCRdb with MiXCR from the multiplex PCR reads. The table includes approximately 700,000 distinct CDR3 sequences, 45% detected once. The CDR3 runs 17 residues. After removal of 4 bases from V and 7 bases from J, the junction contained 19 bases not matched to a gene. The germline CDR1 and CDR2 sequences are SGDLS and YYNGEE. The diagnostic basis comprised clinical symptoms, serum thyroxine and TRAb, thyroid ultrasound and orbital computed tomography. Ten or more counts support this clonotype.

The chain links TRBV9 to TRBJ1-2; 7 nucleotides line up with TRBD1. This TCR came from an adult man with Graves' disease, either hyperthyroidism or ophthalmopathy (not recorded which). The sample was peripheral blood or thyroid tissue (not recorded which). CDR3: CASSPGTFGDSEVGYTF. The CDR3 DNA sequence: TGTGCCAGCAGCCCCGGGACTTTCGGGGACAGTGAGGTTGGCTACACCTTC.